The rows below give T cell receptor beta chains drawn from one sample of a study of memory CD4+ T cells and cytomegalovirus serostatus. The repertoire was sequenced with immunoSEQ multiplex PCR; TCRdb's copy has only in-frame clones and lacks some. The sample lists around 45,000 clones, around 74% occurring once. Sequenced material: memory CD4+ T cells from blood. The receptors derive from an adult in good health and CMV-seronegative. The CDR3 runs from the conserved cysteine through the conserved F or W. The D gene is left open where the match is weak. Size is omitted from some rows. Given values are once, few, many or a class for expanded clones.

clone size: NA
J gene: TRBJ2-7
V gene: TRBV6-1
D gene: NA
CDR3 DNA: TGTGCCAGCAGCGCAACCGGACATAGCGAGCAGTACTTC
CDR3 protein: CASSATGHSEQYF

clone size: NA
J gene: TRBJ2-2
V gene: TRBV27
D gene: TRBD1
CDR3 DNA: TGTGCCAGCAGATCCAATTCAGGGGGCATCACCGGGGAGCTGTTTTTT
CDR3 protein: CASRSNSGGITGELFF

clone size: few
J gene: TRBJ1-2
V gene: TRBV7-9
D gene: TRBD1
CDR3 DNA: TGTGCCAGCAGCTTCGGACAGGGGGACTACACCTTC
CDR3 protein: CASSFGQGDYTF

clone size: NA
J gene: TRBJ2-3
V gene: TRBV2
D gene: TRBD2
CDR3 DNA: TGTGCCAGCAGTGACTTGGCTAGCGGGGGGAGTAGCACAGATACGCAGTATTTT
CDR3 protein: CASSDLASGGSSTDTQYF

clone size: NA
J gene: TRBJ2-1
V gene: TRBV7-9
D gene: NA
CDR3 DNA: TGTGCCAGCAGCTTAGGGTCTCACAATGAGCAGTTCTTC
CDR3 protein: CASSLGSHNEQFF

clone size: NA
J gene: TRBJ1-2
V gene: TRBV7-2
D gene: TRBD1
CDR3 DNA: TGTGCCAGCAGCACCCAGGACAGGGAGGGCTACACCTTC
CDR3 protein: CASSTQDREGYTF

clone size: NA
J gene: TRBJ1-1
V gene: TRBV4-2
D gene: TRBD1
CDR3 DNA: TGTGCCAGCAGCCAAGAAATGAGAGGGGGCGCGACACCTTTCTTT
CDR3 protein: CASSQEMRGGATPFF

clone size: few
J gene: TRBJ1-1
V gene: TRBV29-1
D gene: NA
CDR3 DNA: TGCAGCGCCGGAGGGGGTAGCACTGAAGCTTTCTTT
CDR3 protein: CSAGGGSTEAFF

clone size: NA
J gene: TRBJ2-1
V gene: TRBV5-4
D gene: TRBD2
CDR3 DNA: TGTGCCAGCAGCTTGGGTGGCGGGGGAGCCTACAATGAGCAGTTCTTC
CDR3 protein: CASSLGGGGAYNEQFF

clone size: NA
J gene: TRBJ2-7
V gene: TRBV18
D gene: TRBD1
CDR3 DNA: TGTGCCAGCAGATCTGGACAGGGAGGTTTTCACGAGCAGTACTTC
CDR3 protein: CASRSGQGGFHEQYF

clone size: NA
J gene: TRBJ2-3
V gene: TRBV7-9
D gene: NA
CDR3 DNA: TGTGCCAGCAGCTTACGAGCGGGCTTCACAGATACGCAGTATTTT
CDR3 protein: CASSLRAGFTDTQYF

clone size: NA
J gene: TRBJ1-6
V gene: TRBV6-6
D gene: NA
CDR3 DNA: TGTGCCAGCAGTTATTCTCAGGAGTCTAATTCACCCCTCCACTTT
CDR3 protein: CASSYSQESNSPLHF

clone size: once
J gene: TRBJ2-2
V gene: TRBV11-3
D gene: NA
CDR3 DNA: TGTGCCAGCAGCTTCCAACTGGGGGACACCGGGGAGCTGTTTTTT
CDR3 protein: CASSFQLGDTGELFF

clone size: NA
J gene: TRBJ1-2
V gene: TRBV4-3
D gene: NA
CDR3 DNA: TGCGCCAGCAGCCAAGTCGGCTCAGGTTTCTATGGCTACACCTTC
CDR3 protein: CASSQVGSGFYGYTF

clone size: NA
J gene: TRBJ1-2
V gene: TRBV7-5
D gene: NA
CDR3 DNA: TGTGCCAGAAGCCTCGACTGTAGGTACTATGGCTACACCTTC
CDR3 protein: CARSLDCRYYGYTF

clone size: NA
J gene: TRBJ1-1
V gene: TRBV6-1
D gene: TRBD1
CDR3 DNA: TGTGCCAGCAGTGCCACATCAGGGGGCAGCGCTTTCTTT
CDR3 protein: CASSATSGGSAFF

clone size: NA
J gene: TRBJ2-3
V gene: TRBV28
D gene: NA
CDR3 DNA: TGTGCCAGCAGTAACCGGGAGAACAAACGAGGGGATACGCAGTATTTT
CDR3 protein: CASSNRENKRGDTQYF

clone size: NA
J gene: TRBJ2-5
V gene: TRBV7-8
D gene: TRBD2
CDR3 DNA: TGTGCCACCGAGCGGGGGTATGAGACCCAGTACTTC
CDR3 protein: CATERGYETQYF

clone size: NA
J gene: TRBJ1-2
V gene: TRBV28
D gene: NA
CDR3 DNA: TGTGCCAGCAGTTTATGGGACAGCTATGGCTACACCTTC
CDR3 protein: CASSLWDSYGYTF

clone size: NA
J gene: TRBJ2-1
V gene: TRBV14
D gene: NA
CDR3 DNA: TGTGCCAGCAGCCCAGATACCAGGGACGAGCAGTTCTTC
CDR3 protein: CASSPDTRDEQFF

clone size: NA
J gene: TRBJ1-4
V gene: TRBV7-9
D gene: TRBD1
CDR3 DNA: TGTGCCAGCAGCTCTGTACAGGGGGCAGTAGGAACTAATGAAAAACTGTTTTTT
CDR3 protein: CASSSVQGAVGTNEKLFF

clone size: medium-sized
J gene: TRBJ1-2
V gene: TRBV10-3
D gene: TRBD1
CDR3 DNA: TGTGCCACCGCACCCGGGACAGACTATGGCTACACCTTC
CDR3 protein: CATAPGTDYGYTF

clone size: NA
J gene: TRBJ2-5
V gene: TRBV7-6
D gene: TRBD2
CDR3 DNA: TGTGCCAGCAGCCCACCACAGGGACTAGCGGGGGGGGAGACCCAGTACTTC
CDR3 protein: CASSPPQGLAGGETQYF

clone size: NA
J gene: TRBJ1-2
V gene: TRBV2
D gene: NA
CDR3 DNA: TGTGCCACCGAGGAAGTTGGGGACTATGGCTACACCTTC
CDR3 protein: CATEEVGDYGYTF

clone size: NA
J gene: TRBJ2-3
V gene: TRBV28
D gene: TRBD1
CDR3 DNA: TGTGCCACAGGGACAGACACAGATACGCAGTATTTT
CDR3 protein: CATGTDTDTQYF

clone size: few
J gene: TRBJ1-1
V gene: TRBV19
D gene: NA
CDR3 DNA: TGTGCCAGTAGTATTCTGGGAGTCGAAGCTTTCTTT
CDR3 protein: CASSILGVEAFF

clone size: NA
J gene: TRBJ1-3
V gene: TRBV13
D gene: NA
CDR3 DNA: TGTGCCAGCACCCTAGGACAGGGAAACACCATATATTTT
CDR3 protein: CASTLGQGNTIYF

clone size: NA
J gene: TRBJ2-5
V gene: TRBV10-3
D gene: NA
CDR3 DNA: TGTGCCATCAGTGAGTCTGGAGGGGGAGAGACCCAGTACTTC
CDR3 protein: CAISESGGGETQYF

clone size: NA
J gene: TRBJ1-1
V gene: TRBV6-1
D gene: TRBD1
CDR3 DNA: TGTGCCAGCAGCAATACAGGGGACGGCACTGAAGCTTTCTTT
CDR3 protein: CASSNTGDGTEAFF

clone size: NA
J gene: TRBJ2-1
V gene: TRBV6-6
D gene: NA
CDR3 DNA: TGTGCCAGCGGAGTGGGGGGCTCATCCTACAATGAGCAGTTCTTC
CDR3 protein: CASGVGGSSYNEQFF

clone size: NA
J gene: TRBJ2-3
V gene: TRBV5-1
D gene: TRBD2
CDR3 DNA: TGCGCCAGCAGCTGGGGTGGCGGGGGGTTTTACACAGATACGCAGTATTTT
CDR3 protein: CASSWGGGGFYTDTQYF

clone size: NA
J gene: TRBJ1-4
V gene: TRBV25-1
D gene: NA
CDR3 DNA: TGTGCCAGCACCGTCCCGGGGGACGAAAAACTGTTTTTT
CDR3 protein: CASTVPGDEKLFF

clone size: NA
J gene: TRBJ1-1
V gene: TRBV5-1
D gene: NA
CDR3 DNA: TGCGCCAGCAGCTTTGACGGGGAAAACACTGAAGCTTTCTTT
CDR3 protein: CASSFDGENTEAFF

clone size: NA
J gene: TRBJ1-2
V gene: TRBV19
D gene: NA
CDR3 DNA: TGTGCCAGTAGTATTTCTGTCTATGGCTACACCTTC
CDR3 protein: CASSISVYGYTF

clone size: NA
J gene: TRBJ2-1
V gene: TRBV7-9
D gene: TRBD2
CDR3 DNA: TGTGCCAGCAGCACGCAAAGGACTAGCGGGGGTATCAGCAATGAGCAGTTCTTC
CDR3 protein: CASSTQRTSGGISNEQFF

clone size: NA
J gene: TRBJ1-4
V gene: TRBV7-2
D gene: NA
CDR3 DNA: TGTGCCAGCACCTTGTACAGGGCGGGTGAAAAACTGTTTTTT
CDR3 protein: CASTLYRAGEKLFF

clone size: medium-sized
J gene: TRBJ1-1
V gene: TRBV5-4
D gene: NA
CDR3 DNA: TGTGCCAGCAGCTTGGACACAGGGATCACTGAAGCTTTCTTT
CDR3 protein: CASSLDTGITEAFF

clone size: NA
J gene: TRBJ2-7
V gene: TRBV7-9
D gene: TRBD2
CDR3 DNA: TGTGCCAGCAGCCCGAAAAGCGGGGCCTCGGGCGAGCAGTACTTC
CDR3 protein: CASSPKSGASGEQYF

clone size: once
J gene: TRBJ2-5
V gene: TRBV5-6
D gene: NA
CDR3 DNA: TGTGCCAGCAGCCGTCAAGAGACCCAGTACTTC
CDR3 protein: CASSRQETQYF

clone size: NA
J gene: TRBJ1-5
V gene: TRBV2
D gene: TRBD1
CDR3 DNA: TGTGCCAGCAGTGAAGCGCTTCAGACAGGGCGTCAGCCCCAGCATTTT
CDR3 protein: CASSEALQTGRQPQHF

clone size: NA
J gene: TRBJ1-1
V gene: TRBV7-8
D gene: NA
CDR3 DNA: TGTGCCAGCAGCATCCGGGACGGGACGTTCGCTTTCTTT
CDR3 protein: CASSIRDGTFAFF

clone size: NA
J gene: TRBJ1-2
V gene: TRBV18
D gene: NA
CDR3 DNA: TGTGCCAGCTCACCACCGACTCTTGGCTACACCTTC
CDR3 protein: CASSPPTLGYTF

clone size: few
J gene: TRBJ1-5
V gene: TRBV7-2
D gene: NA
CDR3 DNA: TGTGCCAGCAGCTATAGGGGCAATCAGCCCCAGCATTTT
CDR3 protein: CASSYRGNQPQHF

clone size: NA
J gene: TRBJ1-5
V gene: TRBV30
D gene: NA
CDR3 DNA: TGTGCCTGGAGTTTAGGAGGGGGGGATCAGCCCCAGCATTTT
CDR3 protein: CAWSLGGGDQPQHF